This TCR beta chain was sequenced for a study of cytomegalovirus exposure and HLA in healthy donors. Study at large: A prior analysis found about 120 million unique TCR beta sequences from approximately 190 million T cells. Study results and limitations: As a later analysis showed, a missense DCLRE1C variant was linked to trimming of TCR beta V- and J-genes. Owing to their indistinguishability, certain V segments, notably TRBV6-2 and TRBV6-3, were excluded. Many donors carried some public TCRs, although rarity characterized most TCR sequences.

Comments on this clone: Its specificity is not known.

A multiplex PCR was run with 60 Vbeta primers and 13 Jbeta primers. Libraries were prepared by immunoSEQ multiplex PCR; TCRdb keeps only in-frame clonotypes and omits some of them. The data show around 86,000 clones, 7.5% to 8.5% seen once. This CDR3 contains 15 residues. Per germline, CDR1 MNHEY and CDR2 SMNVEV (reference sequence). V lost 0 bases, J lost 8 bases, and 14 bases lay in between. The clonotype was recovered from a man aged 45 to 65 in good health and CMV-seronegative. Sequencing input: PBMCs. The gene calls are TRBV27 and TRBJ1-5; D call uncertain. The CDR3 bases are TGTGCCAGCAGTTTATCCTTTACCGGGAAAGAGCCCCAGCATTTT. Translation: CASSLSFTGKEPQHF.